This T cell receptor beta chain was sequenced in a study of Graves' ophthalmopathy and Graves' hyperthyroidism. Amplification from RNA transcripts yielded the TCR beta CDR3 regions. HTBI-primed first-round RT-PCR preceded second-round multiplex PCR. TCRdb redid the calling of the multiplex PCR reads with MiXCR, one entry per CDR3 protein. Among 200,000 to 250,000 distinct CDR3 sequences listed, roughly 29% were seen once. Each diagnosis was determined on the basis of clinical symptoms, serum thyroxine, TRAb, thyroid ultrasound and orbital computed tomography. Notes on this clonotype: As yet, its antigen is unknown.

The trim removed 3 bases at V and 1 base at J, leaving 9 bases unmatched. The CDR3 length is 18 residues. Germline V gene sequence: CDR1 MNHEY, CDR2 SMNVEV (reference sequence). Study-level results: Predictions made by the model for ophthalmopathy progression reached 70.59% sensitivity and less than 80% specificity.

Sample: peripheral blood. The V gene is TRBV27, the J gene TRBJ2-5; 12 positions match TRBD2. The sequence came from a man in his forties or fifties with Graves' ophthalmopathy. CDR3 sequence reads: CASSFRTSGTMGQETQYF. CDR3 sequence (DNA): TGTGCCAGCAGTTTTCGGACTAGCGGGACCATGGGCCAAGAGACCCAGTACTTC.